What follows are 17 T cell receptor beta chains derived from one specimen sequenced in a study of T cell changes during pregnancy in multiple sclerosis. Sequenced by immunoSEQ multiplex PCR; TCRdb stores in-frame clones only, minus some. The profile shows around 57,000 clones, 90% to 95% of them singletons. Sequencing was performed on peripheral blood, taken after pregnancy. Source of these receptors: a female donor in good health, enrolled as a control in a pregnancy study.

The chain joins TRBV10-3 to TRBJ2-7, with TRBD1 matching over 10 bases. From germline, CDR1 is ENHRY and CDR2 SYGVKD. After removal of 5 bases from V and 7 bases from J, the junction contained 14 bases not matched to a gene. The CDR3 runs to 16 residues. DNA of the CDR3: TGTGCCATCAGTCCAAGAAGGGACAGGGGATCGGGAGAGCAGTACTTC. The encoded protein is CAISPRRDRGSGEQYF.

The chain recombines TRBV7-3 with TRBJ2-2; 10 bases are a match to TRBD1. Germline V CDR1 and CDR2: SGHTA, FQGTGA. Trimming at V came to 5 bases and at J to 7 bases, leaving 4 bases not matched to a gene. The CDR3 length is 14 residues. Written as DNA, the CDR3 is TGTGCCAGCAGCCGGACAGGGGGAGGCGGGGAGCTGTTTTTT. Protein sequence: CASSRTGGGGELFF. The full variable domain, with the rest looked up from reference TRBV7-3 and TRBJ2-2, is GAGVSQTPSNKVTEKGKYVELRCDPISGHTALYWYRQSLGQGPEFLIYFQGTGAADDSGLPNDRFFAVRPEGSVSTLKIQRTERGDSAVYLCASSRTGGGGELFFGEGSRLTVL.

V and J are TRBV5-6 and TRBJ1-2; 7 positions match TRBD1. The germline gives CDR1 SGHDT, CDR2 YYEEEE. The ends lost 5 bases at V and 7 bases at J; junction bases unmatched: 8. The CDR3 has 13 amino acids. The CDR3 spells CASSSPGGRGYTF. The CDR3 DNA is TGTGCCAGCAGTTCCCCAGGGGGTCGTGGCTACACCTTC.

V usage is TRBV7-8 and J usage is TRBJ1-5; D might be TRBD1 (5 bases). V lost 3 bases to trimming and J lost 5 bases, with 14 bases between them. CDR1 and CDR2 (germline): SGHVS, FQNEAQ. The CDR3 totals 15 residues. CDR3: CASSFGTGGHQPQHF. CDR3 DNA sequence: TGTGCCAGCAGCTTCGGCACAGGCGGCCATCAGCCCCAGCATTTT.

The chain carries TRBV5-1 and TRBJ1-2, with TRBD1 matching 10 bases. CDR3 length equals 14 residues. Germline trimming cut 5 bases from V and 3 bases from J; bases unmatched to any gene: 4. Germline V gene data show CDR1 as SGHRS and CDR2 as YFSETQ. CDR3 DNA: TGCGCCAGCAGACAGACAGGGGGCGACTATGGCTACACCTTC. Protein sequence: CASRQTGGDYGYTF.

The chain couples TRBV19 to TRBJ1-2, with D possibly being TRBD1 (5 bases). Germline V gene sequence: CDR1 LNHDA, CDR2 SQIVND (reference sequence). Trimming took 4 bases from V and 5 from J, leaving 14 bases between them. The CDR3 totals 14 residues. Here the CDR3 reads CASSTHDRLYGYTF. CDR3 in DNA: TGTGCCAGTAGTACCCACGACAGACTTTATGGCTACACCTTC.

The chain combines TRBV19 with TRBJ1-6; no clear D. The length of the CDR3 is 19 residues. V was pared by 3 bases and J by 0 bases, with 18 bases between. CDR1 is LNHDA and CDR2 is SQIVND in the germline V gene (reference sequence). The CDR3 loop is CASSMREQTVSSYNSPLHF. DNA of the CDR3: TGTGCCAGTAGTATGAGAGAACAGACGGTTAGCTCCTATAATTCACCCCTCCACTTT.

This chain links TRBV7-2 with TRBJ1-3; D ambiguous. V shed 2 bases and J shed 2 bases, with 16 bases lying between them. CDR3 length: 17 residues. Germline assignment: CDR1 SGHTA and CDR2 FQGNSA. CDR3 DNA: TGTGCCAGCAGCTTATCAGCGCTGGTGGGTACTGGAAACACCATATATTTT. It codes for CASSLSALVGTGNTIYF.

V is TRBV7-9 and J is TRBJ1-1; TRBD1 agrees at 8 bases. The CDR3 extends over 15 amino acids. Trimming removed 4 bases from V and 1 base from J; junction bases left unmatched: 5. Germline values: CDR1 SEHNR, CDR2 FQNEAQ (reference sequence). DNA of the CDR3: TGTGCCAGCAGCTCGGACAGGGTTTGGAACACTGAAGCTTTCTTT. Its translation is CASSSDRVWNTEAFF.

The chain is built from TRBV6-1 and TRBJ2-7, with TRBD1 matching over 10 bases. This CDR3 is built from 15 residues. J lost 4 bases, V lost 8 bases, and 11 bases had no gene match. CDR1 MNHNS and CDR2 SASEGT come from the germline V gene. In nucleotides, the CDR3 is TGTGCCAGCTCTTTGACAGGGGGCGGAAAGTACGAGCAGTACTTC. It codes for CASSLTGGGKYEQYF.

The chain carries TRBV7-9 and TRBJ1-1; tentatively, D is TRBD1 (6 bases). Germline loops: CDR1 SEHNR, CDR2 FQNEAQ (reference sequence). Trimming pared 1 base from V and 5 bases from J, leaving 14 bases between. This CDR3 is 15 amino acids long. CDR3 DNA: TGTGCCAGCAGCTTAGGGGTTAGAGGGGGAACTGAAGCTTTCTTT. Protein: CASSLGVRGGTEAFF. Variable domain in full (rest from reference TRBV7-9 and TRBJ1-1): DTGVSQNPRHKITKRGQNVTFRCDPISEHNRLYWYRQTLGQGPEFLTYFQNEAQLEKSRLLSDRFSAERPKGSFSTLEIQRTEQGDSAMYLCASSLGVRGGTEAFFGQGTRLTVV.

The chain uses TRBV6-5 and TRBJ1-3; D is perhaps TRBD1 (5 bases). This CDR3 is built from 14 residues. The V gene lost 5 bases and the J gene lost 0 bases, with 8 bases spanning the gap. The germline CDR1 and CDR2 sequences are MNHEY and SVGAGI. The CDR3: CASSPTVSGNTIYF. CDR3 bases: TGTGCCAGCAGTCCGACAGTCTCTGGAAACACCATATATTTT.

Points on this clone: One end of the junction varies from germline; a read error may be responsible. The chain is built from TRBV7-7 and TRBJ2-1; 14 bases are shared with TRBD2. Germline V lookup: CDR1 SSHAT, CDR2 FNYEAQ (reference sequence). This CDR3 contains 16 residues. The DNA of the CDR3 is TGTGCTAGCAGCCAATTGACTAGCGGGGGGGCCGGTGAGCAGTTCTTC. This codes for CASSQLTSGGAGEQFF.

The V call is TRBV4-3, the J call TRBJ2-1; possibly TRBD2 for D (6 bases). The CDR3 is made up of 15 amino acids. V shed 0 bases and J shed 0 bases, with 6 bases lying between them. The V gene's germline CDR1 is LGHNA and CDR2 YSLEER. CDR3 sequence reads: CASSQDGGSYNEQFF. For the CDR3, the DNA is TGCGCCAGCAGCCAAGACGGGGGCTCCTACAATGAGCAGTTCTTC.

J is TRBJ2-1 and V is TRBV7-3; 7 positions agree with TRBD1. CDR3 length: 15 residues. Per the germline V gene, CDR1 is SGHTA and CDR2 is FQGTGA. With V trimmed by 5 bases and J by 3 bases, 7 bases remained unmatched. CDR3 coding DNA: TGTGCCAGCAGCGTCAAACAGGGGCACTACAATGAGCAGTTCTTC. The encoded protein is CASSVKQGHYNEQFF.

CDR3 coding DNA: TGCAGTGGACTCGGGCAAGAGACCCAGTACTTC. Translation: CSGLGQETQYF. The J gene is TRBJ2-5, the V gene TRBV20-1; D remains ambiguous. From germline, CDR1 is DFQATT and CDR2 SNEGSKA (reference sequence). CDR3 length: 11 residues. The V end was cut by 7 bases, the J end by 2 bases, with 8 bases between.

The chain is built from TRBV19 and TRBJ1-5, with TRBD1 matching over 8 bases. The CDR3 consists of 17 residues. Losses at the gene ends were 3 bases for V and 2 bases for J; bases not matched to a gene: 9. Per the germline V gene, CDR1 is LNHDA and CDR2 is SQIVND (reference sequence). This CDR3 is CASSIVRGRGGNQPQHF. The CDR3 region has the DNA TGTGCCAGTAGTATCGTCAGGGGGCGAGGCGGCAATCAGCCCCAGCATTTT. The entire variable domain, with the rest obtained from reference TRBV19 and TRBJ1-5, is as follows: DGGITQSPKYLFRKEGQNVTLSCEQNLNHDAMYWYRQDPGQGLRLIYYSQIVNDFQKGDIAEGYSVSREKKESFPLTVTSAQKNPTAFYLCASSIVRGRGGNQPQHFGDGTRLSIL.